These T cell receptor beta chains were read from a single sample in a study of CD8 T cells in Susac syndrome. TCRdb called the immunoSEQ multiplex PCR reads again in MiXCR, with one record for every CDR3 protein. Of around 140,000 distinct CDR3 sequences in the sample, around 75% were seen once. Sequenced material: CD8+ T cells from PBMCs. The receptor set was obtained from a human donor with multiple sclerosis. The CDR3 runs from the conserved cysteine through the conserved F or W. Each record gives: J gene, V gene, D gene, clone size, CDR3 DNA, CDR3 protein. D genes are given only for firm matches. Where a row states a size, it is once, few, many or the class of an expanded clone; other rows omit it.

j_gene: TRBJ1-2
v_gene: TRBV19
d_gene: TRBD1
abundance: .
CDR3nt: TGTGCCAGTAGTATGGGGGGGCGGACAGGACATGACATGGGCTACACCTTC
CDR3aa: CASSMGGRTGHDMGYTF

j_gene: TRBJ1-1
v_gene: TRBV9
d_gene: .
abundance: .
CDR3nt: TGTGCCAGCAGTAACGCCGAATCGGGCGTAGCTTTCTTT
CDR3aa: CASSNAESGVAFF

j_gene: TRBJ1-1
v_gene: TRBV6-5
d_gene: .
abundance: .
CDR3nt: TGTGCCAGCAGTTACTCGATGGGGGCGAACACTGAAGCTTTCTTT
CDR3aa: CASSYSMGANTEAFF

j_gene: TRBJ1-6
v_gene: TRBV6-2/TRBV6-3
d_gene: .
abundance: .
CDR3nt: TGTGCCAGCAGTTATAGGCCTGCGAATTCACCCCTCCACTTT
CDR3aa: CASSYRPANSPLHF

j_gene: TRBJ2-3
v_gene: TRBV16
d_gene: TRBD2
abundance: .
CDR3nt: TGTGCCAGCAGCCCCCTTTCCGTGGCGGGGGATGCGTCAGATACGCAGTATTTT
CDR3aa: CASSPLSVAGDASDTQYF

j_gene: TRBJ1-4
v_gene: TRBV9
d_gene: .
abundance: .
CDR3nt: TGTGCCAGCAGCGCCGTCGGACGGACAAGGAATGAAAAACTGTTTTTT
CDR3aa: CASSAVGRTRNEKLFF

j_gene: TRBJ2-1
v_gene: TRBV19
d_gene: TRBD1
abundance: .
CDR3nt: TGTGCCACAGGACAGGGGGTCCTCAATGAGCAGTTCTTC
CDR3aa: CATGQGVLNEQFF

j_gene: TRBJ1-4
v_gene: TRBV27
d_gene: .
abundance: .
CDR3nt: TGTGCCAGCAGTTTTCAGGCAACTAATGAAAAACTGTTTTTT
CDR3aa: CASSFQATNEKLFF

j_gene: TRBJ1-2
v_gene: TRBV30
d_gene: .
abundance: .
CDR3nt: TGTGCCTGGATCCGGGGGGAGGTGGGTGCCTACACCTTC
CDR3aa: CAWIRGEVGAYTF

j_gene: TRBJ2-7
v_gene: TRBV19
d_gene: .
abundance: .
CDR3nt: TGTGCCAGTAGTATGGCGGGGGCCTCCTACGAGCAGTACTTC
CDR3aa: CASSMAGASYEQYF

j_gene: TRBJ2-7
v_gene: TRBV18
d_gene: .
abundance: .
CDR3nt: TGTGCCAGCTCACCGACCCGACAGGAGAGCTCCTACGAGCAGTACTTC
CDR3aa: CASSPTRQESSYEQYF

j_gene: TRBJ2-4
v_gene: TRBV7-9
d_gene: .
abundance: .
CDR3nt: TGTGCCAGCAGCCCGGGGGGGGACCACCGACAGGGCTTC
CDR3aa: CASSPGGDHRQGF

j_gene: TRBJ1-5
v_gene: TRBV19
d_gene: .
abundance: .
CDR3nt: TGTGCCAGTAGTGTCGGGGCGCCGCCTAATCAGCCCCAGCATTTT
CDR3aa: CASSVGAPPNQPQHF

j_gene: TRBJ2-7
v_gene: TRBV9
d_gene: .
abundance: few
CDR3nt: TGTGCCAGCAGCCCTTGGACAGAAGGATACGAGCAGTACTTC
CDR3aa: CASSPWTEGYEQYF

j_gene: TRBJ1-1
v_gene: TRBV4-3
d_gene: TRBD1
abundance: .
CDR3nt: TGCGCCAGCAGCCAAGATGGGACAGAGTACATGAACACTGAAGCTTTCTTT
CDR3aa: CASSQDGTEYMNTEAFF

j_gene: TRBJ1-2
v_gene: TRBV7-9
d_gene: TRBD1
abundance: .
CDR3nt: TGTGCCAGCAGCTTAACAGGGGGGTATGGCTACACCTTC
CDR3aa: CASSLTGGYGYTF

j_gene: TRBJ2-1
v_gene: TRBV7-9
d_gene: .
abundance: few
CDR3nt: TGTGCCAGTAAGGGGCTAGGCTACAATGATGGGCAGTTCTTC
CDR3aa: CASKGLGYNDGQFF

j_gene: TRBJ2-1
v_gene: TRBV14
d_gene: .
abundance: .
CDR3nt: TGTGCCAGCAGCCAAGGACGTTATGAGCAGTTCTTC
CDR3aa: CASSQGRYEQFF

j_gene: TRBJ2-4
v_gene: TRBV5-1
d_gene: .
abundance: .
CDR3nt: TGCGCCAGCAGCTTTCCCGACTTCTTGAGGGGGGCGAACATTCAGTACTTC
CDR3aa: CASSFPDFLRGANIQYF

j_gene: TRBJ2-1
v_gene: TRBV27
d_gene: .
abundance: .
CDR3nt: TGTGCCAGCAGTTCAGGGCCAGGCTCCTACAATGAGCAGTTCTTC
CDR3aa: CASSSGPGSYNEQFF

j_gene: TRBJ2-3
v_gene: TRBV7-2
d_gene: TRBD1
abundance: once
CDR3nt: TGTGCCAGCAGCTTAGCGCTTGGGACAGCTAGCACAGATACGCAGTATTTT
CDR3aa: CASSLALGTASTDTQYF

j_gene: TRBJ2-1
v_gene: TRBV19
d_gene: TRBD2
abundance: .
CDR3nt: TGTGCCAGTAGTATAGCCCCCTGGACTAGCGGGAGCCCCTACAATGAGCAGTTCTTC
CDR3aa: CASSIAPWTSGSPYNEQFF

j_gene: TRBJ2-2
v_gene: TRBV9
d_gene: .
abundance: .
CDR3nt: TGTGCCAGCAGTAAGGCGAACACCGGGGAGCTGTTTTTT
CDR3aa: CASSKANTGELFF

j_gene: TRBJ2-3
v_gene: TRBV5-4
d_gene: .
abundance: .
CDR3nt: TGTGCCAGCAGCTTGGACCACCCTAGCACAGATACGCAGTATTTT
CDR3aa: CASSLDHPSTDTQYF

j_gene: TRBJ2-7
v_gene: TRBV5-1
d_gene: .
abundance: .
CDR3nt: TGCGCCAGCAGCTTGGCCCCCAGCTACGAGCAGTACTTC
CDR3aa: CASSLAPSYEQYF

j_gene: TRBJ2-7
v_gene: TRBV27
d_gene: .
abundance: .
CDR3nt: TGTGCCAGCAGTGAGTCGGGTCTACAACCCGACGAGCAGTACTTC
CDR3aa: CASSESGLQPDEQYF

j_gene: TRBJ2-1
v_gene: TRBV19
d_gene: .
abundance: once
CDR3nt: TGTGCCAGTAGGGCCTTTGCGGGACACTTCGAGCAGTTCTTC
CDR3aa: CASRAFAGHFEQFF

j_gene: TRBJ1-1
v_gene: TRBV5-6
d_gene: .
abundance: .
CDR3nt: TGTGCCAGCAGCTTGGTAGGACGGGCATCTGAAGCTTTCTTT
CDR3aa: CASSLVGRASEAFF

j_gene: TRBJ2-3
v_gene: TRBV29-1
d_gene: TRBD2
abundance: .
CDR3nt: TGCAGCGTTGCTGGGACTAAGATCCCAGATACGCAGTATTTT
CDR3aa: CSVAGTKIPDTQYF

j_gene: TRBJ2-7
v_gene: TRBV9
d_gene: .
abundance: .
CDR3nt: TGTGCCAGCAGCGTAGCGAGGGGAAGGGACGAGCAGTACTTC
CDR3aa: CASSVARGRDEQYF

j_gene: TRBJ1-4
v_gene: TRBV27
d_gene: TRBD1
abundance: .
CDR3nt: TGTGCCAGCAGTTTATCCCCCGGGACAGGGGTCGAAAAACTGTTTTTT
CDR3aa: CASSLSPGTGVEKLFF

j_gene: TRBJ2-7
v_gene: TRBV10-3
d_gene: .
abundance: .
CDR3nt: TGTGCCACCCAGAAGGGCGGCTACCTCTACGAGCAGTACTTC
CDR3aa: CATQKGGYLYEQYF

j_gene: TRBJ1-2
v_gene: TRBV12-3/TRBV12-4
d_gene: .
abundance: .
CDR3nt: TGTGCCAGCAACCCCGGCAGGGGCTATGGCTACACCTTC
CDR3aa: CASNPGRGYGYTF

j_gene: TRBJ2-2
v_gene: TRBV5-6
d_gene: .
abundance: .
CDR3nt: TGTGCCAGCAGCTTTTCGTGTTGCAACACCGGGGAGCTGTTTTTT
CDR3aa: CASSFSCCNTGELFF

j_gene: TRBJ2-4
v_gene: TRBV3-1
d_gene: TRBD2
abundance: once
CDR3nt: TGTGCCAGCAGCCAAGTAGCGGGAGGAAGGGGCAAAAACATTCAGTACTTC
CDR3aa: CASSQVAGGRGKNIQYF

j_gene: TRBJ2-1
v_gene: TRBV19
d_gene: TRBD2
abundance: .
CDR3nt: TGTGCCAGTAGTATGCCGTTGACTAGCGGGGTTCATGATGAGCAGTTCTTC
CDR3aa: CASSMPLTSGVHDEQFF

j_gene: TRBJ2-2
v_gene: TRBV1
d_gene: .
abundance: .
CDR3nt: TGCACCAGCATTCAAACACCGGGACTAGCTTTATTCGGGGAGCTGTTTTTT
CDR3aa: CTSIQTPGLALFGELFF

j_gene: TRBJ2-2
v_gene: TRBV20-1
d_gene: TRBD1
abundance: .
CDR3nt: TGCAGTGCTAGAGACAGGGGGTACACCGGGGAGCTGTTTTTT
CDR3aa: CSARDRGYTGELFF

j_gene: TRBJ2-1
v_gene: TRBV4-3
d_gene: .
abundance: .
CDR3nt: TGCGCCAGCAGCCAAGCCCACAGCTCCTACAATGAGCAGTTCTTC
CDR3aa: CASSQAHSSYNEQFF

j_gene: TRBJ1-1
v_gene: TRBV7-9
d_gene: .
abundance: .
CDR3nt: TGTGCCAGCAGCTTAGATCTGGGGGCGGACACTGAAGCTTTCTTT
CDR3aa: CASSLDLGADTEAFF

j_gene: TRBJ2-7
v_gene: TRBV27
d_gene: .
abundance: .
CDR3nt: TGTGCCAGCAGTCCCCTCCGGGGTCCTTACGAGCAGTACTTC
CDR3aa: CASSPLRGPYEQYF

j_gene: TRBJ2-1
v_gene: TRBV4-3
d_gene: TRBD1
abundance: .
CDR3nt: TGCGCCAGCAGCCAAGAAGGGACAGGGAGGGTCAATGAGCAGTTCTTC
CDR3aa: CASSQEGTGRVNEQFF

j_gene: TRBJ2-1
v_gene: TRBV4-2
d_gene: TRBD2
abundance: .
CDR3nt: TGTGCCAGCAGTCATGGGACTAGCGGGAAAGATGAGCAGTTCTTC
CDR3aa: CASSHGTSGKDEQFF

j_gene: TRBJ2-1
v_gene: TRBV13
d_gene: TRBD2
abundance: .
CDR3nt: TGTGCCAGCAGCTCGGGACTAGCGGGAGGGCCGGAGAACAATGAGCAGTTCTTC
CDR3aa: CASSSGLAGGPENNEQFF

j_gene: TRBJ1-2
v_gene: TRBV15
d_gene: .
abundance: .
CDR3nt: TGTGCCACCCTTTCAGTGACAGCCGACTATGGCTACACCTTC
CDR3aa: CATLSVTADYGYTF